This T cell receptor (beta chain) was recovered during a study of CD8 T cells in ankylosing spondylitis. Findings and limits, study-wide: A subset of motif variants has previously been described in the synovial fluid and blood of reactive arthritis.

Germline V CDR1 and CDR2: MNHEY, SMNVEV (reference sequence). The CDR3 contains 15 residues. V shed 3 bases and J 3 bases; nucleotides not matched to a gene: 4. In regard to this clonotype: The target antigen is unknown.

5'-RACE, quantitative and with molecular barcodes, yielded the TCR beta libraries. TCRdb fed the 5' RACE reads into MiXCR, producing one record per CDR3 protein. The sample records around 340,000 distinct CDR3 sequences, 20% to 25% being singletons. The source is a male donor with ankylosing spondylitis or in good health (not recorded which). Sequencing input: blood, either unsorted or a sorted T cell fraction (not recorded which). This chain links TRBV27 with TRBJ2-3; TRBD2 matches 9 bases. The CDR3 reads CASSLTSGPTDTQYF. As DNA, the CDR3 is TGTGCCAGCAGTTTGACTAGCGGACCGACAGATACGCAGTATTTT.